These 30 T cell receptor beta chains were sequenced from one sample in a study of T cell clones after liver transplantation. Sequenced by immunoSEQ multiplex PCR; TCRdb stores in-frame clones only, minus some. The sample contains just over 80,000 clones, roughly 80% of which appear only once. Sample: CD4+ T cells from blood, taken 45 to 46 months after liver transplant. These receptors came from a human patient who received a liver transplant. Some T cells may be graft donor cells.

V gene TRBV5-1 combines with J gene TRBJ2-1; a possible D gene is TRBD2 (5 bases). This CDR3 has 15 amino acids. V was shortened by 3 bases and J by 4 bases, with 14 bases between the two germline ends. CDR1 is SGHRS, CDR2 YFSETQ, per germline. The CDR3 is CASSSVPSGYNEQFF. CDR3 bases: TGCGCCAGCAGCTCTGTGCCAAGCGGTTACAATGAGCAGTTCTTC.

This chain uses TRBV15 with TRBJ1-2; D ambiguous. Germline loops: CDR1 LNHNV, CDR2 YYDKDF (reference sequence). Trimming removed 1 base from V and 1 base from J, with 13 bases in between. This CDR3 is built from 16 residues. In nucleotides, the CDR3 is TGTGCCACCAGCAGAGGCCCGATCTTAAATAACTATGGCTACACCTTC. It yields the protein CATSRGPILNNYGYTF.

This clone is classed as medium-sized. The gene calls are TRBV5-8 and TRBJ1-2; D call uncertain. The CDR3 is 15 residues long. Germline CDR1 reads SGHTS; CDR2 reads YDEGEE. Deletions cut 4 bases from V and 2 bases from J, with 15 bases between. The CDR3 DNA reads as TGTGCCAGCAGCACCCAACGGGGTACAAACTATGGCTACACCTTC. Residues: CASSTQRGTNYGYTF.

The CDR3 sequence is CASKGGHTYNEQFF. As DNA, the CDR3 is TGTGCCAGCAAGGGGGGGCATACCTACAATGAGCAGTTCTTC. The chain couples TRBV27 to TRBJ2-1; TRBD2 is a possible D gene (7 bases). The germline V and J ends were trimmed by 7 bases and 2 bases, with 12 bases remaining between them. The CDR3 has 14 amino acids. CDR1 MNHEY and CDR2 SMNVEV come from the germline V gene (reference sequence).

V is TRBV5-1 and J is TRBJ2-2; D is undetermined. V lost 0 bases to trimming and J lost 8 bases, with 8 bases between them. The germline gives CDR1 SGHRS, CDR2 YFSETQ. The CDR3 loop spans 13 amino acids. The CDR3 region is CASSLARYGELFF. CDR3 sequence (DNA): TGCGCCAGCAGCTTGGCCAGATATGGGGAGCTGTTTTTT.

The chain has TRBV6-5 and TRBJ1-1, with D possibly TRBD1 on 5 matching bases. Per the germline V gene, CDR1 is MNHEY and CDR2 is SVGAGI. V shed 4 bases and J shed 6 bases, with 12 bases lying between them. CDR3 length equals 13 residues. CDR3 sequence (DNA): TGTGCCAGCAGTTCCTCAGGACACCCTGAAGCTTTCTTT. It codes for CASSSSGHPEAFF.

The chain is built from TRBV5-1 and TRBJ2-1, with TRBD2 identical over 8 bases. The length of the CDR3 is 16 residues. Trimming removed 2 bases from V and 1 base from J; junction bases left unmatched: 5. The germline V gene has CDR1 SGHRS and CDR2 YFSETQ. The CDR3 DNA follows: TGCGCCAGCAGCTTAACTTTAGCGGGGTCCTACAATGAGCAGTTCTTC. The encoded protein is CASSLTLAGSYNEQFF.

V usage is TRBV6-5 and J usage is TRBJ2-1, with D unresolved. This CDR3 has 14 residues. V lost 1 base, J lost 6 bases, and 10 bases lay in between. Germline V gene lookup returns CDR1 MNHEY and CDR2 SVGAGI. CDR3 residues: CASSYLGSRNEQFF. For the CDR3, the DNA is TGTGCCAGCAGTTACTTGGGATCGCGCAATGAGCAGTTCTTC.

The chain combines TRBV2 with TRBJ1-5; D not certain. Germline V gene sequence: CDR1 SNHLY, CDR2 FYNNEI. V was shortened by 5 bases and J by 4 bases, with 6 bases between the two germline ends. The CDR3 is 12 amino acids. The CDR3 region is CASSQRNQPQHF. For the CDR3, the DNA is TGTGCCAGCAGTCAGCGAAATCAGCCCCAGCATTTT.

The table lists this clone with a few counts. This chain joins TRBV27 and TRBJ1-1; 9 nucleotides line up with TRBD1. J lost 4 bases, V lost 5 bases, and 11 bases had no gene match. This CDR3 region has 16 residues. Germline-derived CDR1 and CDR2 are MNHEY and SMNVEV (reference sequence). The CDR3: CASSLYPMTGGTEAFF. The CDR3 DNA sequence: TGTGCCAGCAGTCTATACCCTATGACAGGGGGCACTGAAGCTTTCTTT.

The chain carries TRBV28 and TRBJ1-5; a possible D gene is TRBD1 (5 bases). The CDR3 is made up of 15 amino acids. CDR1 and CDR2 (germline): MDHEN, SYDVKM. V was shortened by 8 bases and J by 0 bases, with 14 bases between the two germline ends. CDR3 residues: CASHPGTYSNQPQHF. The CDR3 nucleotides are TGTGCCAGCCACCCGGGGACGTATAGCAATCAGCCCCAGCATTTT.

The chain is built from TRBV28 and TRBJ2-7, with 11 bases lining up with TRBD1. Germline CDR1 reads MDHEN; CDR2 reads SYDVKM. The CDR3 extends over 14 amino acids. Trimming removed 5 bases from V and 7 bases from J; junction bases left unmatched: 7. CDR3 loop: CASSLPGQGVEQYF. CDR3 bases: TGTGCCAGCAGTCTTCCGGGACAGGGGGTTGAGCAGTACTTC.

The rearrangement links TRBV5-1 to TRBJ2-6; the D call may be TRBD1 or TRBD2 (6 bases each). This CDR3 region has 17 residues. Germline V lookup: CDR1 SGHRS, CDR2 YFSETQ. V was pared by 5 bases and J by 1 base, with 16 bases between. CDR3 protein: CASRGGGSLSGANVLTF. CDR3 nucleotides: TGCGCCAGCAGAGGGGGAGGATCTTTATCTGGGGCCAACGTCCTGACTTTC.

The chain has TRBV28 and TRBJ2-7, with TRBD1 matching 8 bases. This CDR3 is 15 amino acids long. V gave up 6 bases and J gave up 3 bases; unmatched junction bases: 10. Germline CDR1 MDHEN, CDR2 SYDVKM. CDR3 nucleotide sequence: TGTGCCAGCAGGCCCTGGGGACAGGTGATCTACGAGCAGTACTTC. Its protein product is CASRPWGQVIYEQYF.

The CDR3 region is CASSVRSRGRFF. In DNA, the CDR3 is TGTGCCAGCAGTGTTAGGTCCAGGGGTCGGTTCTTC. The V and J genes are TRBV2 and TRBJ2-1, with D maybe TRBD1 (6 bases). The CDR3 is 12 amino acids. The V gene lost 4 bases and the J gene lost 15 bases, with 16 bases spanning the gap. Germline CDR1 and CDR2: SNHLY and FYNNEI.

The genes are TRBV29-1 and TRBJ2-5; D might be TRBD1 (8 bases). The V end lost 6 bases, the J end lost 5 bases, and 25 bases lay between the germline ends. The CDR3 is 16 amino acids. Germline loops: CDR1 SQVTM, CDR2 ANQGSEA. The CDR3 here is CSVSVGRAGGRETQYF. As DNA, the CDR3 is TGCAGCGTGTCAGTGGGGAGGGCAGGGGGCAGGGAGACCCAGTACTTC.

There are a few counts of this clone. The chain joins TRBV4-1 to TRBJ1-2, with unresolved D. Germline CDR1 MGHRA, CDR2 YSYEKL. The V gene lost 1 base and the J gene lost 9 bases, with 21 bases spanning the gap. CDR3 length equals 16 residues. The CDR3, as DNA: TGCGCCAGCAGCCAAGTCATTCTAGGCGTCGGGGATCGCTACACCTTC. It is translated as CASSQVILGVGDRYTF.

The genes are TRBV28 and TRBJ2-1; D is undetermined. V lost 4 bases and J 9 bases, leaving 10 bases between the germline ends. The CDR3 has 12 residues. CDR1 is MDHEN, CDR2 SYDVKM, per germline. The CDR3 sequence: CASSSRFGEQFF. The DNA for the CDR3 is TGTGCCAGCAGTTCCAGGTTCGGTGAGCAGTTCTTC. Complete variable domain (other parts from reference TRBV28 and TRBJ2-1): DVKVTQSSRYLVKRTGEKVFLECVQDMDHENMFWYRQDPGLGLRLIYFSYDVKMKEKGDIPEGYSVSREKKERFSLILESASTNQTSMYLCASSSRFGEQFFGPGTRLTVL.

This clone has only one observation. The chain is built from TRBV11-2 and TRBJ2-7; TRBD1 is a possible D gene (6 bases). Per germline, CDR1 SGHAT and CDR2 FQNNGV. This CDR3 is 13 amino acids long. Trimming shortened V by 8 bases and J by 9 bases, and 20 bases separated the two germline ends. The DNA of the CDR3 is TGTGCCAGCTCCCCAGATGGGGGCGCGTGGCAGTACTTC. It encodes CASSPDGGAWQYF.

The rearrangement links TRBV27 to TRBJ2-1; D ambiguous. This CDR3 has 16 residues. The germline V and J ends were trimmed by 2 bases and 4 bases, with 15 bases remaining between them. Looked up from germline, CDR1 is MNHEY and CDR2 is SMNVEV (reference sequence). Here the CDR3 reads CASSLDSTLRYNEQFF. CDR3 nucleotides: TGTGCCAGCAGTTTAGATTCGACCCTTCGTTACAATGAGCAGTTCTTC.

The J gene is TRBJ2-3, the V gene TRBV5-1; D uncertain. This CDR3 has 15 residues. V lost 0 bases and J 0 bases, leaving 8 bases between the germline ends. The germline V gene encodes CDR1 SGHRS and CDR2 YFSETQ. CDR3 residues: CASSLDTKSTDTQYF. The CDR3 DNA reads TGCGCCAGCAGCTTGGACACCAAAAGCACAGATACGCAGTATTTT.

DNA for the CDR3: TGTGCCAGCAGCCGCGGGGGTAATGAAAAACTGTTTTTT. This encodes CASSRGGNEKLFF. The chain has TRBV6-1 and TRBJ1-4; D is perhaps TRBD1 (5 bases). This CDR3 has 13 amino acids. The germline V and J ends were trimmed by 6 bases and 4 bases, with 9 bases remaining between them. Germline V lookup: CDR1 MNHNS, CDR2 SASEGT.

The rearrangement links TRBV6-6 to TRBJ1-4, with unresolved D. The CDR3 is 13 residues long. Germline loops: CDR1 MNHNY, CDR2 SVGAGI (reference sequence). V gave up 6 bases and J gave up 7 bases, with 12 bases separating them. The CDR3 DNA reads as TGTGCCAGCAGGAGAGGGTACGGTGAAAAACTGTTTTTT. Protein: CASRRGYGEKLFF.

The table lists this clone with a count of one. The chain links TRBV11-2 to TRBJ1-2; D not certain. The germline CDR1 and CDR2 sequences are SGHAT and FQNNGV. Trimming stripped 4 bases from V and 7 bases from J, with 13 bases between. This CDR3 comprises 13 residues. CDR3: CASSSTGAAGYTF. CDR3 in DNA: TGTGCCAGCAGCTCAACGGGAGCTGCTGGCTACACCTTC.

The chain employs TRBV5-4 and TRBJ1-1; D is ambiguous. CDR3 size: 15 residues. The V gene's germline CDR1 is SGHNT and CDR2 YYREEE (reference sequence). Trimming took 9 bases from V and 1 from J, leaving 19 bases between them. This CDR3 is CAIGKATEGNTEAFF. The CDR3 bases are TGTGCCATCGGGAAGGCGACGGAGGGGAACACTGAAGCTTTCTTT. The variable domain in full, with the rest retrieved from reference TRBV5-4 and TRBJ1-1, is ETGVTQSPTHLIKTRGQQVTLRCSSQSGHNTVSWYQQALGQGPQFIFQYYREEENGRGNFPPRFSGLQFPNYSSELNVNALELDDSALYLCAIGKATEGNTEAFFGQGTRLTVV.

The chain carries TRBV5-1 and TRBJ1-4, with 9 bases identical to TRBD1. The J segment lost 8 bases and the V segment lost 0 bases, leaving 5 bases of the junction unmatched. This CDR3 comprises 15 residues. CDR1 SGHRS and CDR2 YFSETQ come from the germline V gene. The CDR3 nucleotides are TGCGCCAGCAGCTTGGGGACAGGGGTTAGCGAAAAACTGTTTTTT. It specifies CASSLGTGVSEKLFF.

The genes are TRBV28 and TRBJ1-3; D is possibly TRBD1 (5 bases). V was cut by 7 bases and J by 6 bases, with 16 bases left in between. There are 14 residues in the CDR3. CDR1 and CDR2 from the germline V gene are MDHEN and SYDVKM. CDR3 bases: TGTGCCAGCATTGCAGCGGACAAAAAAAACACCATATATTTT. Translated: CASIAADKKNTIYF.

This clone was recorded a few times. Relative to the germline gene, one junction end is altered; a read error may explain this. J is TRBJ2-1 and V is TRBV7-7; TRBD2 matches at 11 bases. This CDR3 is 14 amino acids long. CDR1 and CDR2 from the germline V gene are SSHAT and FNYEAQ (reference sequence). The CDR3 DNA reads TGTGCTAGCAGCCCAGGGACTAGCGGCAATGAGCAGTTCTTC. Translating gives CASSPGTSGNEQFF.

The chain is built from TRBV5-1 and TRBJ2-1; 8 nucleotides match TRBD1. The CDR3 spans 14 residues. V was pared by 0 bases and J by 8 bases, with 4 bases of the junction left unmatched. Germline values: CDR1 SGHRS, CDR2 YFSETQ. This CDR3 is CASSLEQGADEQFF. The CDR3 DNA reads as TGCGCCAGCAGCTTGGAGCAGGGGGCCGATGAGCAGTTCTTC.

As DNA, the CDR3 is TGTGCCAGCAGCCGACGGGGGACAGGGGGCCACGGGGAGCTGTTTTTT. It codes for CASSRRGTGGHGELFF. The gene calls are TRBV7-6 and TRBJ2-2; 12 bases are a match to TRBD1. The length of the CDR3 is 16 residues. V trimming: 5 bases; J trimming: 7 bases; junction bases outside the gene matches: 8. From germline, CDR1 is SGHVS and CDR2 FNYEAQ.